A single T cell receptor (beta chain) is shown here with its context. Germline CDR1 is SGHNT and CDR2 is YYREEE (reference sequence). The V end lost 4 bases, the J end lost 2 bases, and 12 bases lay between the germline ends. The CDR3 loop spans 14 amino acids. In the original workflow: Using reference gene primer amplification, nucleated cell counts were estimated. The repertoire was sequenced with immunoSEQ multiplex PCR; TCRdb's copy has only in-frame clones and lacks some. V and J calls plus clone size are reproduced from that table; the DNA served to infer D and trimming. The sample lists about 44,000 clones; 70% to 90% were seen once. This sample is part of a study of blood T cell repertoires in COVID-19. Study background: Some COVID-19 samples were acute and others convalescent; all came from the United States, Italy and Spain. PBMCs, B-cell-depleted T cells, or T cells provided the cDNA or gDNA that made up the material.

The sequenced material came from peripheral blood. The source is a man in his 70s with active COVID-19. The chain recombines TRBV5-4 with TRBJ1-1; unclear D gene. The DNA for the CDR3 is TGTGCCAGCAGCCCGGTCCACGAAAACACTGAAGCTTTCTTT. Protein: CASSPVHENTEAFF.